This TCR beta chain was sequenced for a study of blood T cell repertoires in COVID-19 (dated by TCRdb to the early 2020s). Study-level background: Samples covering the acute and convalescent phases of COVID-19 were provided by collaborators in the United States, Italy and Spain. Where available, HLA class I and class II types were taken from metadata supplied by the sample provider and were not determined by assay-based typing. The repertoires were released in a freely available public database meant as a resource for research on the immune response to SARS-CoV-2. Samples were obtained from the ongoing ImmuneRACE study (first 160 participants) and from 1,200 or so subjects provided by 6 global collaborators. Subjects who had been exposed to COVID-19, were actively infected with it, or had recovered from it provided the deeply sampled blood TCRbeta repertoires that made up the dataset. The material from the prospective study consisted of cDNA or gDNA derived from T cells, B-cell-depleted T cells, or PBMCs. Nearly every sample came with metadata listing a de-identified subject ID, COVID-19 status, age in years and sex.

Regarding this clone: This clone's antigen is unknown. Per-base qualities were not stored, and no clone one base away is much larger.

TCRbeta CDR3 regions were amplified from genomic DNA by means of the immunoSEQ Assay, a bias-controlled multiplex PCR. The authors processed their data as follows. Nucleated cell counts per sample were estimated from amplification of reference gene primers within the assay. To quantify the absolute abundance of each unique TCRbeta CDR3 rearrangement, sequence reads were collapsed and filtered. For each sample, productive Simpson clonality was calculated by taking the square root of Simpson's diversity index across productive rearrangements. TCRdb's version of the immuneACCESS table is confined to in-frame rearrangements and falls short of the full clone set. An unresolved V gene accounts for under half of the shortfall where checked; the remainder is of unknown origin. The V and J calls and clone size come from that table; D and trimming were worked out from the DNA. Within this sample are hundreds of thousands of clones, with less than 90% of them counted one time only. Clones ranked in the top ten supply 0.65% to 0.85% of the sample.

Paper-wide results and their limitations: Clinical and demographic metadata were provided uncurated, with the amount varying by source and participant.

The germline V gene (reference sequence) yields MNHEY for CDR1 and SMNVEV for CDR2. Counted from cysteine to phenylalanine, this CDR3 has 15 amino acids. The DNA shown is the 45-base CDR3, in frame from base 1. A distance of 18 bases separates the germline ends of V and J, which lose 6 bases and 3 bases respectively. Whole blood was collected in K2EDTA tubes by collaborating institutions according to the institutions' own protocols. For TCRbeta analysis, collaborators shipped samples in one of three forms: frozen whole blood, isolated PBMCs, or DNA extracted from either of those sample types. The source of this sequence is a man aged 35 to 55 with acute or convalescent COVID-19. Rearrangement joined TRBV27 to TRBJ2-7; the D gene is perhaps TRBD1, on 5 matching bases. Sequencing was carried out using peripheral blood. The nucleotides are TGTGCCAGCAGGTATTCCCCAACAGGTGGCTACGAGCAGTACTTC. Its protein is CASRYSPTGGYEQYF.